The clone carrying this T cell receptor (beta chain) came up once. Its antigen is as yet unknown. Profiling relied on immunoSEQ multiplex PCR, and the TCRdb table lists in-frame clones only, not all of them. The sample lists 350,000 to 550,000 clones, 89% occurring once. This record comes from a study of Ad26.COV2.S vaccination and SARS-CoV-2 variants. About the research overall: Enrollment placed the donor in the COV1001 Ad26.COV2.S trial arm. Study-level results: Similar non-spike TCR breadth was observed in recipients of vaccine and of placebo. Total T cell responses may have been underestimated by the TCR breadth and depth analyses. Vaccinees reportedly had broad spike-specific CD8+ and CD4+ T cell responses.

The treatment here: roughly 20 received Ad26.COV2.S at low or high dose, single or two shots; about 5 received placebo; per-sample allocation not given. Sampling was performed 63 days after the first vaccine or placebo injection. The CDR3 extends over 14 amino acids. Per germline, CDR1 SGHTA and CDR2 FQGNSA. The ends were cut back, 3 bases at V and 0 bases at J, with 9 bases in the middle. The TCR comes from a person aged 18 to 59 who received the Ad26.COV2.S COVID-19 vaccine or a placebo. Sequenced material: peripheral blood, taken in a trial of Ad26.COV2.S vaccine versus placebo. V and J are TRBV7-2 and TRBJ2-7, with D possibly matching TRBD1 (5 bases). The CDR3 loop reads CASSFDRISYEQYF. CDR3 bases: TGTGCCAGCAGCTTCGACAGAATCTCCTACGAGCAGTACTTC. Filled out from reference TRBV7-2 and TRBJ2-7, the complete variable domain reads GAGVSQSPSNKVTEKGKDVELRCDPISGHTALYWYRQSLGQGLEFLIYFQGNSAPDKSGLPSDRFSAERTGGSVSTLTIQRTQQEDSAVYLCASSFDRISYEQYFGPGTRLTVT.